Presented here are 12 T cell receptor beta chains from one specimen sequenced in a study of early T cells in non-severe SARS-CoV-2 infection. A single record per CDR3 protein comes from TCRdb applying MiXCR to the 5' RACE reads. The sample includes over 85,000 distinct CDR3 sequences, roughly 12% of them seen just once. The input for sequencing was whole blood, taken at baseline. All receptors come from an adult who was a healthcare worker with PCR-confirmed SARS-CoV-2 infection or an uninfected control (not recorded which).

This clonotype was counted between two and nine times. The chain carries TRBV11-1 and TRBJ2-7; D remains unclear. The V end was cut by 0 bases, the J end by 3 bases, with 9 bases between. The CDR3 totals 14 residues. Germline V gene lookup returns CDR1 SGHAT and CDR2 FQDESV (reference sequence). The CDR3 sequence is CASSLAPLGYEQYF. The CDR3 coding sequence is TGTGCCAGCAGCTTAGCTCCCTTGGGCTACGAGCAGTACTTC.

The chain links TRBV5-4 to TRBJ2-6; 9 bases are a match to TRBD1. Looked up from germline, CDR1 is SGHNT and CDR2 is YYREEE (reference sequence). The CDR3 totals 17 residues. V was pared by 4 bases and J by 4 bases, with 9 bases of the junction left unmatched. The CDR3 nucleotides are TGTGCCAGCAGCCAGGGACAGGGAGTGGACGGGGCCAACGTCCTGACTTTC. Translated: CASSQGQGVDGANVLTF.

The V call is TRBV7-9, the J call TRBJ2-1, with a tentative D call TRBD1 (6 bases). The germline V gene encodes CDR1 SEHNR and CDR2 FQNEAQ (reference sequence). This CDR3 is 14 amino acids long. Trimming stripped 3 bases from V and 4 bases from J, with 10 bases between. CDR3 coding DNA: TGTGCCAGCAGCTTGAAACAGGGATACAATGAGCAGTTCTTC. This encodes CASSLKQGYNEQFF.

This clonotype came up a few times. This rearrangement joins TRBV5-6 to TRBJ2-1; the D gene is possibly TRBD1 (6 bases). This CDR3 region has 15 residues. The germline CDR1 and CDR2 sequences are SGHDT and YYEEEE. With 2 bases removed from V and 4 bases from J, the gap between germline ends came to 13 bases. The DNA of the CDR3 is TGTGCCAGCAGCTTTTCTCCACAGGGATACAATGAGCAGTTCTTC. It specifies CASSFSPQGYNEQFF.

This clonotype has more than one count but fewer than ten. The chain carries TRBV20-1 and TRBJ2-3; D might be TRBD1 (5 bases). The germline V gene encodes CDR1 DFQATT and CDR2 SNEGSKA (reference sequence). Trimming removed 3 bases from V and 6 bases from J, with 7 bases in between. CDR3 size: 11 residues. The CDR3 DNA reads TGCAGTGCTAGTGGGGCGGATACGCAGTATTTT. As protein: CSASGADTQYF.

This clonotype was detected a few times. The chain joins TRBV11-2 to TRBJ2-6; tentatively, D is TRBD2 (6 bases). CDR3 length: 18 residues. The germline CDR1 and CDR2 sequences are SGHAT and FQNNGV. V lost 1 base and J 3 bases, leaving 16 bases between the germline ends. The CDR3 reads CASSLGGRRGSGANVLTF. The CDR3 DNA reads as TGTGCCAGCAGCTTAGGAGGGCGGAGGGGAAGTGGGGCCAACGTCCTGACTTTC.

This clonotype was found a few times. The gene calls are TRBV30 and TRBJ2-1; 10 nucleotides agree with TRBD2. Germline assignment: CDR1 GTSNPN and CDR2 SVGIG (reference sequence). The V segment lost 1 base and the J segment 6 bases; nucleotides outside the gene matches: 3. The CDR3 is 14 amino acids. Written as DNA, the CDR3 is TGTGCCTGGAGTGGTAGCGGGAGGATCAATGAGCAGTTCTTC. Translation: CAWSGSGRINEQFF.

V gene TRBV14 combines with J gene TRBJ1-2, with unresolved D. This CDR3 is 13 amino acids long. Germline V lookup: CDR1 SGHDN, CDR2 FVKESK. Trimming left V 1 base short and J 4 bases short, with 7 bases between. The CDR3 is CASSQVLTYGYTF. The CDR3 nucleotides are TGTGCCAGCAGCCAAGTTCTTACCTATGGCTACACCTTC. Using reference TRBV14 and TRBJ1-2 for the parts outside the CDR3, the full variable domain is EAGVTQFPSHSVIEKGQTVTLRCDPISGHDNLYWYRRVMGKEIKFLLHFVKESKQDESGMPNNRFLAERTGGTYSTLKVQPAELEDSGVYFCASSQVLTYGYTFGSGTRLTVV.

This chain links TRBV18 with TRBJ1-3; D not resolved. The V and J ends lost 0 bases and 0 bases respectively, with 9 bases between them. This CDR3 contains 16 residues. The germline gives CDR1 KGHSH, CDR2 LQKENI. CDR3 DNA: TGTGCCAGCTCACCACCTTGGGAGCCCTCTGGAAACACCATATATTTT. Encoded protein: CASSPPWEPSGNTIYF.

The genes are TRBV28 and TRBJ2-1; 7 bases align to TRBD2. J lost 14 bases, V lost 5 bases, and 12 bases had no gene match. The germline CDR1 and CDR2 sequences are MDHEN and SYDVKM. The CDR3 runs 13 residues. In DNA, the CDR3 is TGTGCCAGCAGTAGTGGGTGGTCGGGACTAAAGTTCTTC. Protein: CASSSGWSGLKFF.

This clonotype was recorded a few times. Here the CDR3 reads CASSVGSPKGYTF. The CDR3 DNA reads TGTGCCAGCAGTGTGGGCAGCCCCAAGGGCTACACCTTC. The rearrangement joins TRBV6-1 to TRBJ1-2, with unresolved D. The CDR3 totals 13 residues. The V end lost 4 bases, the J end lost 8 bases, and 14 bases lay between the germline ends. Germline-derived CDR1 and CDR2 are MNHNS and SASEGT.

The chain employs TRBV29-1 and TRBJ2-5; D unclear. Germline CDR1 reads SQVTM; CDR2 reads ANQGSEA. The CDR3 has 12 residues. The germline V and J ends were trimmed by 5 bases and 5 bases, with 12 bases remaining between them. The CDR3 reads CSVSPRRETQYF. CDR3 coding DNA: TGCAGCGTTTCCCCCCGGCGGGAGACCCAGTACTTC.